The present T cell receptor (beta chain) was sequenced within a study of T cell repertoires in cytomegalovirus infection. On the study more broadly: Based on public TCR beta signatures, there were indications of CMV infection and of a matching HLA type.

On this clonotype itself: Its antigen is not identified.

The germline CDR1 and CDR2 sequences are LNHDA and SQIVND (reference sequence). The V end lost 5 bases, the J end lost 0 bases, and 12 bases lay between the germline ends. The CDR3 consists of 15 residues. TCRdb re-called the reads with MiXCR, one entry per CDR3 protein. The data contain some 900,000 distinct CDR3 sequences, around a third of them singletons. Overall study findings and caveats: Clonotypes of TCR beta that were HLA-C-restricted and CMV-specific dominated the ex vivo response. Cumulative public TCR beta family frequency identified carriers of CMV plus the relevant HLA.

The sequence was obtained from a human donor in good health (CMV status not recorded). Some clones in this sample may be carry-over from other donors' samples. The chain is built from TRBV19 and TRBJ2-3; tentatively, D is TRBD1 (6 bases). The source was cultured CD8+ T cells from PBMCs, collected from culture after CMV antigen stimulation. The CDR3 reads CASSSTGYSTDTQYF. The CDR3 coding sequence is TGTGCCAGTAGTTCAACAGGGTATAGCACAGATACGCAGTATTTT.